The table lists the clone carrying this T cell receptor beta chain with many counts. What it binds is not known. Multiplex PCR in two rounds served to amplify TCR beta CDR3 from genomic DNA. It was primers specific to each TRBV and TRBJ gene that first-round PCR used. In TCRdb, the multiplex PCR reads were re-called with MiXCR into one record per CDR3 protein. The sample holds approximately 22,000 distinct CDR3 sequences, roughly 47% seen once. This sample is part of a study of prognosis after radiotherapy for stage I lung cancer. Overall study: Squamous cell carcinoma tumors occurred in about 7 patients, adenocarcinoma in around eleven. Study-level points and caveats: The study left the tumor specificity of the expanded TCR clones undetermined.

Germline trimming cut 10 bases from V and 0 bases from J; bases unmatched to any gene: 2. Germline V lookup: CDR1 ENHRY, CDR2 SYGVKD. The CDR3 sequence is 12 residues long. Source: PBMCs, taken before or after stereotactic body radiation therapy (not recorded which). This chain connects TRBV10-3 to TRBJ2-5; TRBD1 matches at 7 bases. The clonotype was recovered from a donor aged 50 or older with non-small cell lung cancer. The CDR3: CATGQDQETQYF. Here the CDR3 DNA reads TGTGCCACCGGACAGGACCAAGAGACCCAGTACTTC.